This TCR beta chain was found in a study of blood T cells in healthy people across ages. This CDR3 is 15 amino acids long. Germline assignment: CDR1 PRHDT and CDR2 FYEKMQ (reference sequence). The germline V and J ends were trimmed by 6 bases and 0 bases, with 12 bases remaining between them. Primers used in a second PCR of about 7 to 12 cycles were a sample-barcoded 5' primer and a J-beta primer mix. TCRdb ran MiXCR on the 5' RACE reads and lists one entry per CDR3 protein. This table holds about 930,000 distinct CDR3 sequences, under 35% found once. These same records also appear under a second study, on T cells of mothers and their children. This second report adds: Maternal samples each gave over 9 million TCR beta CDR3 reads, and child samples approximately 3 million each.

This receptor was obtained from a woman between 40 and 55 years old in good health. The sample taken for sequencing was blood. V and J are TRBV13 and TRBJ2-1; the D is unclear. The CDR3 region has the DNA TGTGCCAGCAGAGGCGGAGATTCCTCCTACAATGAGCAGTTCTTC. Protein product: CASRGGDSSYNEQFF.